One and the same sample provided the 18 T cell receptor beta chains below, sequenced in a study of blood T cell repertoires in COVID-19 (TCRdb year 2020). Preparation of the library involved the immunoSEQ multiplex PCR assay. The table was pulled from immuneACCESS by TCRdb, which kept in-frame rearrangements only. Such tables lose some clones; where checked, under half of the loss comes from unresolved V genes, and the rest has no known cause. A total of 35,000 to 45,000 clones appear in this sample, approximately 91% of them only once. The ten largest clones represent approximately 19% of the sample. The sample taken for sequencing was peripheral blood. The origin of the receptors is a man in his 70s with acute or convalescent COVID-19.

The gene calls are TRBV3-1 (or the pseudogene TRBV3-2) and TRBJ2-7; 7 bases are a match to TRBD1. Germline assignment: CDR1 LGHDT and CDR2 YNNKEL (reference sequence). This CDR3 has 14 residues. Trimming removed 4 bases from V and 1 base from J; junction bases left unmatched: 4. The CDR3 nucleotides are TGTGCCAGCAGCCCCTGGGACAGATCCTACGAGCAGTACTTC. Its translation: CASSPWDRSYEQYF.

The J gene is TRBJ2-3, the V gene TRBV5-6; 10 nucleotides match TRBD2. This CDR3 spans 16 amino acids. The ends lost 4 bases at V and 3 bases at J; junction bases unmatched: 8. Germline loops: CDR1 SGHDT, CDR2 YYEEEE. DNA of the CDR3: TGTGCCAGCAGCCCGGATAGCGGGAGGCAAACAGATACGCAGTATTTT. It codes for CASSPDSGRQTDTQYF.

The V gene is TRBV9, the J gene TRBJ1-2, with unresolved D. Trimming shortened V by 0 bases and J by 5 bases, and 14 bases separated the two germline ends. This CDR3 is 15 amino acids long. Germline V lookup: CDR1 SGDLS, CDR2 YYNGEE. The CDR3 region has the DNA TGTGCCAGCAGCGTAGCTGAGGGAACGCAATATGGCTACACCTTC. Its translation: CASSVAEGTQYGYTF.

This sequence joins TRBV28 and TRBJ2-5, with D maybe TRBD2 (6 bases). The V gene's germline CDR1 is MDHEN and CDR2 SYDVKM. The CDR3 sequence is 12 residues long. The V and J ends lost 2 bases and 9 bases respectively, with 10 bases between them. CDR3 loop: CASSLAGRAQYF. The CDR3 region has the DNA TGTGCCAGCAGTTTAGCGGGGCGGGCCCAGTACTTC.

This chain uses TRBV5-6 with TRBJ2-7; 8 positions match TRBD1. Trimming took 5 bases from V and 3 from J; bases not matched to a gene: 7. Germline V gene data show CDR1 as SGHDT and CDR2 as YYEEEE. This CDR3 comprises 14 residues. The CDR3 loop is CASRPWTGIYEQYF. The DNA for the CDR3 is TGTGCCAGCAGACCCTGGACAGGGATCTACGAGCAGTACTTC.

This chain uses TRBV12-3 or TRBV12-4 with TRBJ1-6; possible D gene TRBD1, 6 bases. The ends were cut back, 6 bases at V and 7 bases at J, with 10 bases in the middle. The CDR3 runs to 13 residues. CDR3 amino acids: CASSLQGNSPLHF. DNA for the CDR3: TGTGCCAGCAGCTTACAGGGAAATTCACCCCTCCACTTT.

This clone is a singleton in its sample. The genes are TRBV7-2 and TRBJ1-5; tentative D call: TRBD1 (5 bases). V was pared by 5 bases and J by 7 bases, with 12 bases between. In germline, CDR1 is SGHTA, CDR2 FQGNSA. CDR3 length equals 13 residues. CDR3 nucleotides: TGTGCCAGCAGCGATCAGCGGGACCAGCCCCAGCATTTT. Its protein product is CASSDQRDQPQHF.

Only one count was recorded for this clone. This chain joins TRBV24-1 and TRBJ2-1, with 8 bases matching TRBD2. The CDR3 is 16 residues long. CDR1 is KGHDR and CDR2 is SFDVKD in the germline V gene. The ends lost 4 bases at V and 7 bases at J; junction bases unmatched: 11. CDR3 amino acids: CATSEPRRAGANEQFF. DNA for the CDR3: TGTGCCACCAGTGAACCCCGGCGAGCGGGGGCAAATGAGCAGTTCTTC.

The V gene is TRBV3-1 (or the pseudogene TRBV3-2), the J gene TRBJ2-5; D might be TRBD1 (6 bases). V dropped 1 base and J dropped 7 bases, with 7 bases sitting between them. This CDR3 region has 12 residues. Germline loops: CDR1 LGHDT, CDR2 YNNKEL (reference sequence). The CDR3 coding sequence is TGTGCCAGCAGCCAAGCCAGGGGGACCCAGTACTTC. Its protein product is CASSQARGTQYF.

V usage is TRBV28 and J usage is TRBJ2-7; the match to TRBD2 covers 7 bases. Per germline, CDR1 MDHEN and CDR2 SYDVKM. This CDR3 spans 14 amino acids. Losses at the gene ends were 8 bases for V and 3 bases for J; bases not matched to a gene: 10. In DNA form, the CDR3 reads TGTGCCAGCCCGCCGGGGGGAAATTTCTACGAGCAGTACTTC. It is translated as CASPPGGNFYEQYF. Full variable domain (remainder filled in from reference TRBV28 and TRBJ2-7): DVKVTQSSRYLVKRTGEKVFLECVQDMDHENMFWYRQDPGLGLRLIYFSYDVKMKEKGDIPEGYSVSREKKERFSLILESASTNQTSMYLCASPPGGNFYEQYFGPGTRLTVT.

This sequence joins TRBV24-1 and TRBJ2-1, with unresolved D. The CDR3 is 13 amino acids. The V and J ends lost 0 bases and 6 bases respectively, with 5 bases between them. Germline assignment: CDR1 KGHDR and CDR2 SFDVKD. The CDR3 loop is CATSDLQINEQFF. CDR3 coding DNA: TGTGCCACCAGTGATTTGCAAATCAATGAGCAGTTCTTC.

The chain combines TRBV13 with TRBJ1-2; 9 bases are shared with TRBD1. V shed 4 bases and J 1 base; nucleotides not matched to a gene: 4. Looked up from germline, CDR1 is PRHDT and CDR2 is FYEKMQ (reference sequence). The CDR3 has 15 amino acids. CDR3 in amino acids: CASSWRQGGNYGYTF. CDR3 nucleotide sequence: TGTGCCAGCAGCTGGCGACAGGGGGGTAACTATGGCTACACCTTC.

This chain connects TRBV19 to TRBJ1-4; 7 bases map to TRBD1. The CDR3 totals 14 residues. The V gene end was trimmed by 4 bases and the J gene end by 8 bases; junction bases not matched to a gene: 7. Germline values: CDR1 LNHDA, CDR2 SQIVND (reference sequence). Here the CDR3 DNA reads TGTGCCAGTAGTAAACCCGGGACAGTGGAAAAACTGTTTTTT. Translation gives CASSKPGTVEKLFF. The full variable domain, in which reference TRBV19 and TRBJ1-4 provide the parts outside the CDR3, is DGGITQSPKYLFRKEGQNVTLSCEQNLNHDAMYWYRQDPGQGLRLIYYSQIVNDFQKGDIAEGYSVSREKKESFPLTVTSAQKNPTAFYLCASSKPGTVEKLFFGSGTQLSVL.

V and J are TRBV7-9 and TRBJ2-5, with 13 positions matching TRBD2. The CDR3 covers 15 residues. Germline assignment: CDR1 SEHNR and CDR2 FQNEAQ (reference sequence). The J segment lost 5 bases and the V segment lost 5 bases, leaving 5 bases of the junction unmatched. CDR3 residues: CASSRTSGSRETQYF. CDR3 nucleotide sequence: TGTGCCAGCAGCCGGACTAGCGGGAGTCGGGAGACCCAGTACTTC.

The chain has TRBV6-2 or TRBV6-3 and TRBJ1-2; D is unresolved. The V end was cut by 4 bases, the J end by 6 bases, with 15 bases between. CDR1 and CDR2 (germline): MNHEY, SVGEGT. This CDR3 has 14 amino acids. The CDR3 DNA reads TGTGCCAGCAGTTCTGACCCGCTCCTAGATGGCTACACCTTC. Residues: CASSSDPLLDGYTF.

V gene TRBV10-3 combines with J gene TRBJ1-5; TRBD1 agrees at 7 bases. This CDR3 comprises 14 residues. Germline loops: CDR1 ENHRY, CDR2 SYGVKD. V dropped 4 bases and J dropped 2; count of bases not matched to a gene: 2. The DNA for the CDR3 is TGTGCCATCAGTGTAACAGGGGGCAATCAGCCCCAGCATTTT. Translation gives CAISVTGGNQPQHF.

The genes are TRBV7-3 and TRBJ2-3; weak D call: TRBD1 (6 bases). Trimming took off 5 bases at V and 9 bases at J, with 24 bases between the two ends. The CDR3 runs 16 residues. Germline-derived CDR1 and CDR2 are SGHTA and FQGTGA. CDR3 in DNA: TGTGCCAGCAGCACCGAGGGGGACGGAGGTTCTGTCACGCAGTATTTT. Translation gives CASSTEGDGGSVTQYF.

CDR3 in DNA: TGTGCCAGCACCTCTTCAGGGGGCTCATTTCGGAGGAATGAGCAGTTCTTC. Translation gives CASTSSGGSFRRNEQFF. The chain carries TRBV28 and TRBJ2-1, with 8 bases that match TRBD1. The CDR3 spans 17 residues. V lost 7 bases and J lost 7; bases outside the gene matches: 18. Germline V lookup: CDR1 MDHEN, CDR2 SYDVKM. The variable domain in full, with the rest retrieved from reference TRBV28 and TRBJ2-1, is DVKVTQSSRYLVKRTGEKVFLECVQDMDHENMFWYRQDPGLGLRLIYFSYDVKMKEKGDIPEGYSVSREKKERFSLILESASTNQTSMYLCASTSSGGSFRRNEQFFGPGTRLTVL.